The rows below give T cell receptor beta chains drawn from one sample of a study of response to subunit inactivated influenza vaccine. TCRdb re-derived calls from the RT-PCR reads in MiXCR, one entry per CDR3 protein. This table has around 320,000 distinct CDR3 sequences, over 20% appearing once. The sequenced sample was PBMCs from blood, obtained less than 22 months after vaccination. The receptors were sampled from a man in his fifties or sixties who received an inactivated influenza vaccine. Each CDR3 is given with its conserved first and last residue. The D gene is left open where the match is weak. Clone size appears in some rows only: once, few, many, or a class for an expanded clone.

>-|few|TRBJ2-5|TRBV2|13
TGTGCCAGCAGTGAAGGATTCGTAGAGACCCAGTACTTC
CASSEGFVETQYF
>-|many|TRBJ1-1|TRBV18|14
TGTGCCAGCTCACCGGTGCGGGGGTACACTGAAGCTTTCTTT
CASSPVRGYTEAFF
>TRBD1|once|TRBJ2-7|TRBV7-2|15
TGTGCCAGCAGCTTAGTAGGGACAGGGCACGACGAGCAGTACTTC
CASSLVGTGHDEQYF
>TRBD1|many|TRBJ1-6|TRBV7-6|16
TGTGCCAGCAGCCCAGGGACAGGTTCTTATAATTCACCCCTCCACTTT
CASSPGTGSYNSPLHF
>-|-|TRBJ2-3|TRBV29-1|14
TGCAGCGTTGAGGCTGGGTACGGCACAGATACGCAGTATTTT
CSVEAGYGTDTQYF
>TRBD1|few|TRBJ2-5|TRBV9|14
TGTGCCAGCAGCGAGACAGGGTGGGGGGAGACCCAGTACTTC
CASSETGWGETQYF
>-|few|TRBJ2-2|TRBV14|13
TGTGCCAGCAGCCAAGGGCTAAGGGGGGAGCTGTTTTTT
CASSQGLRGELFF
>-|few|TRBJ1-5|TRBV6-2/TRBV6-3|14
TGTGCCAGCAGTTACCCAGAAAACAATCAGCCCCAGCATTTT
CASSYPENNQPQHF
>-|few|TRBJ2-7|TRBV29-1|10
TGCAGCGTTGTGATCTACGAGCAGTACTTC
CSVVIYEQYF
>-|-|TRBJ2-3|TRBV7-2|14
TGTGCCAGCAGCTCCGGACAGCACACAGATACGCAGTATTTT
CASSSGQHTDTQYF
>TRBD2|many|TRBJ2-7|TRBV5-5|15
TGTGCCAGCAGCGGGCCCCATAGCGGGAGGTACGAGCAGTACTTC
CASSGPHSGRYEQYF
>TRBD2|-|TRBJ2-7|TRBV20-1|13
TGCAGTGCTAGCCAGCGGGGGGGCTACGAGCAGTACTTC
CSASQRGGYEQYF
>-|many|TRBJ1-5|TRBV18|14
TGTGCCAGCTCATCTAGGCGAGGCAATCAGCCCCAGCATTTT
CASSSRRGNQPQHF
>-|few|TRBJ2-5|TRBV7-6|13
TGTGCCAGCAGCTTAAGTGTCGTTGAGACCCAGTACTTC
CASSLSVVETQYF
>TRBD1|many|TRBJ1-1|TRBV2|14
TGTGCCAGCAGTCAAGACAGGGGGAACACTGAAGCTTTCTTT
CASSQDRGNTEAFF
>TRBD1|-|TRBJ2-1|TRBV7-9|17
TGTGCCAGCAGCTTGCCCCGGGACAGGGGGCGATACAATGAGCAGTTCTTC
CASSLPRDRGRYNEQFF